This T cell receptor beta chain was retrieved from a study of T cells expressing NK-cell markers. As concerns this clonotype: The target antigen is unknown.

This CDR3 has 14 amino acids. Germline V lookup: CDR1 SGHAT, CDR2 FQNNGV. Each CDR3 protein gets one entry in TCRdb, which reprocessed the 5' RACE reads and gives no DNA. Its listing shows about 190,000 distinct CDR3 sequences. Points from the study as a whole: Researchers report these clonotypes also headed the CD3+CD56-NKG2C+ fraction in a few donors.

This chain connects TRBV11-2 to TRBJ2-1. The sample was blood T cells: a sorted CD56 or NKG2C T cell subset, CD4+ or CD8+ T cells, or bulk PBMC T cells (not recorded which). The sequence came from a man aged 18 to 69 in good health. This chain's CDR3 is CASSLAWDGNEQFF.